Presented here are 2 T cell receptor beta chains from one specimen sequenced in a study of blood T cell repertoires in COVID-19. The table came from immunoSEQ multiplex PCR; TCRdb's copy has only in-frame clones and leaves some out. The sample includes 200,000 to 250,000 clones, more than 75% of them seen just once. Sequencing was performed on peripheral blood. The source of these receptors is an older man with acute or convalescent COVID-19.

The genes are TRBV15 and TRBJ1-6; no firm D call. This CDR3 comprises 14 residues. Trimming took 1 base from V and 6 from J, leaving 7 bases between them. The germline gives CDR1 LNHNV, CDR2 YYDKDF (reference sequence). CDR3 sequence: CATSRVEANSPLHF. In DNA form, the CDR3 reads TGTGCCACCAGCAGAGTGGAGGCTAATTCACCCCTCCACTTT. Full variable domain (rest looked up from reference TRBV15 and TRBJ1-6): DAMVIQNPRYQVTQFGKPVTLSCSQTLNHNVMYWYQQKSSQAPKLLFHYYDKDFNNEADTPDNFQSRRPNTSFCFLDIRSPGLGDTAMYLCATSRVEANSPLHFGNGTRLTVT.

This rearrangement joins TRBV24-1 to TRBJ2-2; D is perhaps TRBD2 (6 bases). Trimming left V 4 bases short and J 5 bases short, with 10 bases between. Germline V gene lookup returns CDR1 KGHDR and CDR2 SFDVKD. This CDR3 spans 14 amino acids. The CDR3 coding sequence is TGTGCCACCAGTGACCGCGGGGCGACCGGGGAGCTGTTTTTT. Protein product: CATSDRGATGELFF.